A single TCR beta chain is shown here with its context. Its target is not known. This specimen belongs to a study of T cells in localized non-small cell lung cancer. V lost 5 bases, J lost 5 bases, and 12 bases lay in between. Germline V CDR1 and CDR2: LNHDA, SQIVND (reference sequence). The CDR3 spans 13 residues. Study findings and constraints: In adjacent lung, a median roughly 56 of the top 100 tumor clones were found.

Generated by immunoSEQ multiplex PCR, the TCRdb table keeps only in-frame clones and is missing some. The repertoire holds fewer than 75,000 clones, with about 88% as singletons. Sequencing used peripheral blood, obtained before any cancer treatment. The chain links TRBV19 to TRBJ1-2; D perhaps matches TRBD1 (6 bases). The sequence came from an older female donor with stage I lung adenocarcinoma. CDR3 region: CASSSGTKYGYTF. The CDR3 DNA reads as TGTGCCAGTAGTTCCGGGACAAAATATGGCTACACCTTC.